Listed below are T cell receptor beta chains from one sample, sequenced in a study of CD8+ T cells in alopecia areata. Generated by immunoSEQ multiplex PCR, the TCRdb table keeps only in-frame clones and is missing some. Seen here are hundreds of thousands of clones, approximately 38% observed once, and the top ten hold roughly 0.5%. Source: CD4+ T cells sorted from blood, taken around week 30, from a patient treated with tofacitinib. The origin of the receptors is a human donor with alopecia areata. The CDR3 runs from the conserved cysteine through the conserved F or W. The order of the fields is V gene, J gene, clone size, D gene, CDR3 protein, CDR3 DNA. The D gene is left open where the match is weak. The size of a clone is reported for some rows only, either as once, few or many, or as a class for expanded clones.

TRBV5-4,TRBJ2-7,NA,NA,CASSYGPASYEQYF,TGTGCCAGCAGCTACGGGCCCGCCTCTTACGAGCAGTACTTC
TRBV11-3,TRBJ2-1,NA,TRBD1,CASSLRGQGYNEQFF,TGTGCCAGCAGCTTACGGGGACAGGGCTACAATGAGCAGTTCTTC
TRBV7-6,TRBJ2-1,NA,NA,CASSSTRYNEQFF,TGTGCCAGCAGCTCCACACGGTACAATGAGCAGTTCTTC
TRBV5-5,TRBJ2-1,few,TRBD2,CASSPREAGGDEQFF,TGTGCCAGCAGCCCCCGGGAGGCGGGGGGCGATGAGCAGTTCTTC
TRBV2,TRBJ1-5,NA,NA,CATGRRNQGNQPQHF,TGTGCCACCGGGCGGCGGAATCAAGGCAATCAGCCCCAGCATTTT
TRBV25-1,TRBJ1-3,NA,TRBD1,CASSQRQGGLSGNTIYF,TGTGCCAGCAGCCAAAGACAGGGAGGACTCTCTGGAAACACCATATATTTT
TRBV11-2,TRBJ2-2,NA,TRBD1,CASSQLDRDTGELFF,TGTGCCAGCAGCCAACTTGACAGGGACACCGGGGAGCTGTTTTTT
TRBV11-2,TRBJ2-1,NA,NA,CASSLDRGSGKINEQFF,TGTGCCAGCAGCTTAGATCGGGGTAGCGGAAAGATCAATGAGCAGTTCTTC
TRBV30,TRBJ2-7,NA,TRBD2,CAWSGKSGGTYEQYF,TGTGCCTGGAGTGGGAAAAGCGGGGGGACCTACGAGCAGTACTTC
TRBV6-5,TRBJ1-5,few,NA,CASSYSGGGAQPQHF,TGTGCCAGCAGTTACTCGGGCGGGGGTGCTCAGCCCCAGCATTTT
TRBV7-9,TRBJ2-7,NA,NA,CASSNTEAYEQYF,TGTGCCAGCAGCAATACTGAGGCCTACGAGCAGTACTTC
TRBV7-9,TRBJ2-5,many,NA,CASSLVSETQYF,TGTGCCAGCAGCTTGGTGTCGGAGACCCAGTACTTC
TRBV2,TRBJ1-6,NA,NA,CASSEARRGDNSPLHF,TGTGCCAGCAGTGAAGCGCGGAGGGGTGATAATTCACCCCTCCACTTT
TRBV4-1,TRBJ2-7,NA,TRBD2,CASSLAGEGEQYF,TGCGCCAGCAGCTTAGCGGGAGAAGGCGAGCAGTACTTC
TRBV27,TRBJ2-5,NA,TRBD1,CASSLRPGGSGETQYF,TGTGCCAGCAGTTTGAGGCCAGGGGGCTCTGGGGAGACCCAGTACTTC
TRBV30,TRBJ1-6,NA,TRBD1,CAWEDDRVAPLHF,TGTGCCTGGGAAGACGACAGGGTTGCACCCCTCCACTTT
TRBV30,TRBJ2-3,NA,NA,CAYRQSGYTDTQYF,TGTGCCTACCGACAATCAGGGTACACAGATACGCAGTATTTT
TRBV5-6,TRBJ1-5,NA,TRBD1,CASSSPWDSPWGNQPQHF,TGTGCCAGCAGCTCCCCCTGGGACAGCCCTTGGGGCAATCAGCCCCAGCATTTT
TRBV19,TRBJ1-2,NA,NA,CASSSPGRDNYGYTF,TGTGCCAGTAGTTCCCCCGGCAGGGACAACTATGGCTACACCTTC
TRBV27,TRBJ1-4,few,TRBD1,CASNRQGEGEKLFF,TGTGCCAGCAACAGACAGGGGGAAGGGGAAAAACTGTTTTTT
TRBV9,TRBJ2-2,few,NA,CASSVGVYSSTGELFF,TGTGCCAGCAGCGTAGGGGTGTACTCAAGCACCGGGGAGCTGTTTTTT
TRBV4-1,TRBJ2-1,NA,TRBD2,CASSPGLAGGWGQFF,TGCGCCAGCAGCCCGGGACTAGCGGGAGGTTGGGGACAGTTCTTC